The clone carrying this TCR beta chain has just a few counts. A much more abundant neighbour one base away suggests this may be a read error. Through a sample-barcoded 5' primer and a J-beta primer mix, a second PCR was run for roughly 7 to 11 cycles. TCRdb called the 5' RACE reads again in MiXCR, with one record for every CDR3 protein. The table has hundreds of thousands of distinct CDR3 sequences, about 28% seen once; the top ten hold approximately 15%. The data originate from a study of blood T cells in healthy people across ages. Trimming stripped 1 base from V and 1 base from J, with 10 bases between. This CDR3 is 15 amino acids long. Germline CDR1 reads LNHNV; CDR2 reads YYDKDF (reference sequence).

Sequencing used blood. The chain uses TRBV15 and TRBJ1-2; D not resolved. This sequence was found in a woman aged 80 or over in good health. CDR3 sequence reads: CATSRVAPVNYGYTF. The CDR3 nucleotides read TGTGCCACCAGCAGAGTGGCGCCGGTTAACTATGGCTACACCTTC.